A single sample gave rise to the 15 T cell receptor beta chains below, sequenced in a study of blood T cells in healthy people across ages. PCR was performed a second time for roughly 7 to 12 cycles using a sample-barcoded 5' primer and a J-beta primer mix. MiXCR, applied by TCRdb to the 5' RACE reads, yields one record per CDR3 protein. The table has under 950,000 distinct CDR3 sequences, about a fifth seen once. Material: blood. The source of these receptors is a man between 65 and 85 years old in good health.

This clonotype was seen more than once but under ten times. V usage is TRBV12-3 or TRBV12-4 and J usage is TRBJ1-2; 7 nucleotides line up with TRBD1. This CDR3 is built from 16 residues. Trimming removed 7 bases from V and 1 base from J; junction bases left unmatched: 12. The CDR3 protein is CASNHRTGGLNYGYTF. CDR3 DNA sequence: TGTGCCAGCAACCACAGGACAGGTGGACTTAACTATGGCTACACCTTC.

This clonotype has more than one count but fewer than ten. The chain carries TRBV20-1 and TRBJ2-3; no definite D call. The germline gives CDR1 DFQATT, CDR2 SNEGSKA (reference sequence). Trimming removed 3 bases from V and 0 bases from J, with 10 bases in between. The CDR3 totals 14 residues. The CDR3 loop is CSARESASTDTQYF. For the CDR3, the DNA is TGCAGTGCTAGGGAATCAGCTAGCACAGATACGCAGTATTTT.

This clonotype showed up many times. The chain uses TRBV5-6 and TRBJ2-7, with D perhaps being TRBD1 or TRBD2 (6 bases each). Germline CDR1 SGHDT, CDR2 YYEEEE. The CDR3 is 18 amino acids. V was clipped by 5 bases and J by 6 bases, with 30 bases between them. The CDR3 bases are TGTGCCAGCAGGACGTCGGAGGGGGTTTGGTCCAATTCGGGCGAGCAGTACGTC. It encodes CASRTSEGVWSNSGEQYV.

V and J are TRBV5-1 and TRBJ2-3; tentative D call: TRBD2 (7 bases). Per germline, CDR1 SGHRS and CDR2 YFSETQ. The CDR3 covers 18 residues. Trimming pared 0 bases from V and 0 bases from J, leaving 17 bases between. In nucleotides, the CDR3 is TGCGCCAGCAGCTTGGCCGCGGGGGCCTTTCTTAGCACAGATACGCAGTATTTT. Encoded protein: CASSLAAGAFLSTDTQYF.

The chain combines TRBV6-1 with TRBJ1-2; D remains unclear. V was pared by 0 bases and J by 2 bases, with 10 bases between. The CDR3 spans 15 residues. Per the germline V gene, CDR1 is MNHNS and CDR2 is SASEGT. The CDR3 region has the DNA TGTGCCAGCAGTGAAGCAAACACGAGGAACTATGGCTACACCTTC. It is translated as CASSEANTRNYGYTF.

The chain carries TRBV11-2 and TRBJ2-7; 7 nucleotides match TRBD1. Germline-derived CDR1 and CDR2 are SGHAT and FQNNGV. V lost 1 base to trimming and J lost 0 bases; unmatched junction nucleotides: 3. The CDR3 consists of 15 residues. In nucleotides, the CDR3 is TGTGCCAGCAGCTTAGCCGGGACAGCCTCCTACGAGCAGTACGTC. Translated, it gives CASSLAGTASYEQYV.

The chain joins TRBV19 to TRBJ1-1; TRBD1 matches 11 bases. The J segment lost 4 bases and the V segment lost 5 bases, leaving 3 bases of the junction unmatched. CDR1 LNHDA and CDR2 SQIVND come from the germline V gene (reference sequence). The CDR3 is 14 amino acids. CDR3 amino acids: CASSPGQGVTEAFF. CDR3 DNA: TGTGCCAGTAGTCCGGGACAGGGGGTCACTGAAGCTTTCTTT.

This clonotype was found a few times. The rearrangement joins TRBV5-1 to TRBJ1-6; perhaps TRBD1 as D (6 bases). Germline V gene data show CDR1 as SGHRS and CDR2 as YFSETQ. This CDR3 comprises 15 residues. V shed 3 bases and J shed 10 bases, with 17 bases lying between them. In nucleotides, the CDR3 is TGCGCCAGCAGCTACGAACAGGGTAGGGGATCACCCCTCCACTTT. Its protein is CASSYEQGRGSPLHF.

The genes are TRBV5-1 and TRBJ1-1, with D perhaps TRBD1 (6 bases). The CDR3 totals 15 residues. The V end was cut by 7 bases, the J end by 4 bases, with 20 bases between. In germline, CDR1 is SGHRS, CDR2 YFSETQ. The CDR3 protein is CASYGWGASGTEAFF. CDR3 DNA sequence: TGCGCCAGCTACGGGTGGGGGGCGAGTGGCACTGAAGCTTTCTTT.

The V gene is TRBV20-1, the J gene TRBJ1-6, with a possible D match to TRBD1 (6 bases). Germline values: CDR1 DFQATT, CDR2 SNEGSKA (reference sequence). V dropped 3 bases and J dropped 7 bases, with 13 bases sitting between them. The length of the CDR3 is 14 residues. The CDR3 region has the DNA TGCAGTGCTAGCGGAGGGGGGATCAATTCACCCCTCCACTTT. Protein product: CSASGGGINSPLHF.

The table lists this clonotype with a few counts. V gene TRBV2 combines with J gene TRBJ2-3; TRBD2 is a possible D gene (6 bases). Germline values: CDR1 SNHLY, CDR2 FYNNEI. Between the trimmed V and J ends, which lost 10 bases and 0 bases, there was a span of 14 bases. The CDR3 totals 14 residues. CDR3 DNA: TGTGCCACCGCGGGGTTTTCAAGCACAGATACGCAGTATTTT. Its protein product is CATAGFSSTDTQYF.

This chain links TRBV3-1 with TRBJ2-5, with D possibly being TRBD2 (5 bases). Germline V gene sequence: CDR1 LGHDT, CDR2 YNNKEL (reference sequence). V was shortened by 2 bases and J by 3 bases, with 13 bases between the two germline ends. The CDR3 runs 15 residues. The CDR3 DNA reads TGTGCCAGCAGCCAATCCGGGGTAGGAGAAGAGACCCAGTACTTC. It is translated as CASSQSGVGEETQYF.

The gene calls are TRBV27 and TRBJ2-3; D is ambiguous. V was pared by 6 bases and J by 2 bases, with 15 bases between. This CDR3 comprises 15 residues. Germline CDR1 is MNHEY and CDR2 is SMNVEV (reference sequence). CDR3 amino acids: CASSLRAPPTDTQYF. The CDR3 coding sequence is TGTGCCAGCAGCCTCCGGGCCCCCCCCACAGATACGCAGTATTTT.

This clonotype was counted many times. The chain employs TRBV30 and TRBJ2-6; D uncertain. Trimming removed 0 bases at V and 2 bases at J, with 5 bases between. CDR1 is GTSNPN and CDR2 is SVGIG in the germline V gene (reference sequence). The CDR3 length is 14 residues. The CDR3 DNA follows: TGTGCCTGGAGTGTATGGCCTGGGGCCAACGTCCTGACTTTC. Translating it yields CAWSVWPGANVLTF.

The chain is built from TRBV12-3 or TRBV12-4 and TRBJ1-2, with TRBD1 as a possible D gene (5 bases). Trimming took off 6 bases at V and 4 bases at J, with 12 bases between the two ends. CDR3 length: 13 amino acids. CDR3 in amino acids: CASSLGVPYGYTF. DNA of the CDR3: TGTGCCAGCAGCCTAGGGGTTCCCTATGGCTACACCTTC.